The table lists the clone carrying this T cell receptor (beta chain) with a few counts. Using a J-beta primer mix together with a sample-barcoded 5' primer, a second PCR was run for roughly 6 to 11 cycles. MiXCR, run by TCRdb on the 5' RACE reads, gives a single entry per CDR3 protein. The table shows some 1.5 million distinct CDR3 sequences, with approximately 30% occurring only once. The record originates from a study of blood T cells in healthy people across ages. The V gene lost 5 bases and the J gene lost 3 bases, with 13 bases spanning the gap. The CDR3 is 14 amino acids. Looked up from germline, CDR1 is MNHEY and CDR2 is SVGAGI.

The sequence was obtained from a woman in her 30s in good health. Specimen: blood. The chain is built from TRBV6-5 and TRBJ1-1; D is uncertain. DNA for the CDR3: TGTGCCAGCAGTAAACTCCAAAGGGACACTGAAGCTTTCTTT. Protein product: CASSKLQRDTEAFF.